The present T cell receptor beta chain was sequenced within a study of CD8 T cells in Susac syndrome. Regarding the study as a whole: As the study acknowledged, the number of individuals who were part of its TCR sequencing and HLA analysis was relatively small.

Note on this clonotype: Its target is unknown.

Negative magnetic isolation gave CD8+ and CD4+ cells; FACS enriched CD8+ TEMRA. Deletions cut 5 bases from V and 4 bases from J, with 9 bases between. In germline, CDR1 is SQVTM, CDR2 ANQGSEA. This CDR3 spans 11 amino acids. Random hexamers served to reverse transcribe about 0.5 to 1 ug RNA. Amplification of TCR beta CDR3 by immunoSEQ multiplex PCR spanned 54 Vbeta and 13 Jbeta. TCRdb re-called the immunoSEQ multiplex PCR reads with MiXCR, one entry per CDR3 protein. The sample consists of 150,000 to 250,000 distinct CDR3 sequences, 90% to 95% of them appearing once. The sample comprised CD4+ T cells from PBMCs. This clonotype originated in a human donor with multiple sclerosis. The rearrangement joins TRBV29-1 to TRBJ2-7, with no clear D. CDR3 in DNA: TGCAGCGTTACGACACCTTACGAGCAGTACTTC. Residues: CSVTTPYEQYF.